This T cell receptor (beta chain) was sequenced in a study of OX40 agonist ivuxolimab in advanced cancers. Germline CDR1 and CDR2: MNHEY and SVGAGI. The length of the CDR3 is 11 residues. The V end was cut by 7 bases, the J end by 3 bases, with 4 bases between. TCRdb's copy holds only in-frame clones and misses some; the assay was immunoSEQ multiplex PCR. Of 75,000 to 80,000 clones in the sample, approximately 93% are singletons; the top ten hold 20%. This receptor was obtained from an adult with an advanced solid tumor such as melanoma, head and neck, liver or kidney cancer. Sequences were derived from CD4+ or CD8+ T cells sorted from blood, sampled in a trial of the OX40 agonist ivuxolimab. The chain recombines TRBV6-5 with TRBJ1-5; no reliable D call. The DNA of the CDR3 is TGTGCCAGCAAAACCAATCAGCCCCAGCATTTT. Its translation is CASKTNQPQHF.